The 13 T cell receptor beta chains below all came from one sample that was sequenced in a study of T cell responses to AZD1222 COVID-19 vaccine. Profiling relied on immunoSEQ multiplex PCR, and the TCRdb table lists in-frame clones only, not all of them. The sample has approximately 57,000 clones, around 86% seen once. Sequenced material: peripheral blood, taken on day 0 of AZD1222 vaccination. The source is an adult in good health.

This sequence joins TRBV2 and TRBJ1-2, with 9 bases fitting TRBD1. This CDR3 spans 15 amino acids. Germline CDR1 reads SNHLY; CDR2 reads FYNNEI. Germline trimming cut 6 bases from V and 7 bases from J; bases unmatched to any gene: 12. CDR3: CASSRKPQGAGGYTF. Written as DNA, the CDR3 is TGTGCCAGCAGCCGAAAGCCACAGGGGGCGGGTGGCTACACCTTC.

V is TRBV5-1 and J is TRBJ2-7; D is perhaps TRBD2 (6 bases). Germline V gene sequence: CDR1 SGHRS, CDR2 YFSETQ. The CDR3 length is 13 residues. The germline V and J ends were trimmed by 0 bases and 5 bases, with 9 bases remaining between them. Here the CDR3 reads CASSLVLAHEQYF. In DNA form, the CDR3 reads TGCGCCAGCAGCTTGGTACTAGCCCACGAGCAGTACTTC.

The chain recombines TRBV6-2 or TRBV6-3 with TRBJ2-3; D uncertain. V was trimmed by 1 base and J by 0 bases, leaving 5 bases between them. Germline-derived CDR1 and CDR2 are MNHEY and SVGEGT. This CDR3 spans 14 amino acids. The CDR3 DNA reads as TGTGCCAGCAGTTACTGGCAGAGCACAGATACGCAGTATTTT. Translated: CASSYWQSTDTQYF.

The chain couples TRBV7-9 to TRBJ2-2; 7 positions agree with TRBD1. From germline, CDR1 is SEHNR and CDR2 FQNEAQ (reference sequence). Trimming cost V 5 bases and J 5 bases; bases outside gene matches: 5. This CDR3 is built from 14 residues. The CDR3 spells CASSNPTGTGELFF. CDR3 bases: TGTGCCAGCAGCAACCCGACAGGGACCGGGGAGCTGTTTTTT.

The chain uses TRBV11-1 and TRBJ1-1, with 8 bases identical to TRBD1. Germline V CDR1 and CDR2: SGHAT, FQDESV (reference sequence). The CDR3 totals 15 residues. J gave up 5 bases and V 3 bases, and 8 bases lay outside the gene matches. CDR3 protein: CASSFGQGFRTEAFF. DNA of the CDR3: TGTGCCAGCAGCTTCGGACAGGGCTTTCGAACTGAAGCTTTCTTT. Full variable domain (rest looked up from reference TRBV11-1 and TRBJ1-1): EAEVAQSPRYKITEKSQAVAFWCDPISGHATLYWYRQILGQGPELLVQFQDESVVDDSQLPKDRFSAERLKGVDSTLKIQPAELGDSAMYLCASSFGQGFRTEAFFGQGTRLTVV.

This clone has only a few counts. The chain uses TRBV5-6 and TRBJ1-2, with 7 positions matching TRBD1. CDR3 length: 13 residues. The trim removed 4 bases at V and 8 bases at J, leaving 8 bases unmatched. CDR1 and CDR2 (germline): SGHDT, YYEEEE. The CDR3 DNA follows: TGTGCCAGCAGCAGACAGGGCCCTGTGGGCTACACCTTC. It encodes CASSRQGPVGYTF.

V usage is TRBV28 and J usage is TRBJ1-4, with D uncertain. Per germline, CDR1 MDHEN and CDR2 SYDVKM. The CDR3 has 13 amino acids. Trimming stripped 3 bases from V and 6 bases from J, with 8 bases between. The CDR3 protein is CASSFRPDEKLFF. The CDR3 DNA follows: TGTGCCAGCAGTTTTCGGCCGGATGAAAAACTGTTTTTT.

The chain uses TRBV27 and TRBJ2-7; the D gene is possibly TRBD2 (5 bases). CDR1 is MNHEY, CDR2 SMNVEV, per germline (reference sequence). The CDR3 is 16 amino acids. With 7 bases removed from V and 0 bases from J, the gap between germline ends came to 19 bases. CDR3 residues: CASILTGSVLSYEQYF. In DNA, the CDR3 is TGTGCCAGCATCCTAACGGGGAGCGTCCTCTCCTACGAGCAGTACTTC.

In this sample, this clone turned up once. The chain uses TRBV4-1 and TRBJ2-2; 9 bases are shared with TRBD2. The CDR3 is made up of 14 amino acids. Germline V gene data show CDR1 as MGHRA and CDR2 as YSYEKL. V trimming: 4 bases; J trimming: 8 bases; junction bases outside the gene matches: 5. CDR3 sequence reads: CASSLAGGWGELFF. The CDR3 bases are TGCGCCAGCAGCCTCGCGGGAGGGTGGGGGGAGCTGTTTTTT.

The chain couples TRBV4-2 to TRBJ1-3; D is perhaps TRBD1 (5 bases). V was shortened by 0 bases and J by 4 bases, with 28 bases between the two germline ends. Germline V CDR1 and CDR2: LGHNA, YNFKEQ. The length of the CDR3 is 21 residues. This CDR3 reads CASSQDAPGPRISGYGNTIYF. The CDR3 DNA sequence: TGTGCCAGCAGCCAAGATGCCCCCGGGCCACGTATTTCAGGGTACGGAAACACCATATATTTT.

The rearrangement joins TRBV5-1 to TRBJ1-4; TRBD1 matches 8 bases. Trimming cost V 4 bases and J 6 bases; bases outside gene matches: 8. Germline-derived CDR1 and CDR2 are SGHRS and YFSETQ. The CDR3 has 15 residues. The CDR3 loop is CASSTGTGADEKLFF. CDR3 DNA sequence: TGCGCCAGCAGCACAGGGACAGGAGCAGATGAAAAACTGTTTTTT.

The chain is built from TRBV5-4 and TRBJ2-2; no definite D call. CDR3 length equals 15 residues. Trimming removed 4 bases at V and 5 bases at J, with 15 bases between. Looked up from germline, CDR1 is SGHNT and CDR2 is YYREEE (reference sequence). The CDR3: CASSPPSGETGELFF. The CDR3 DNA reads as TGTGCCAGCAGCCCCCCAAGTGGGGAAACCGGGGAGCTGTTTTTT.

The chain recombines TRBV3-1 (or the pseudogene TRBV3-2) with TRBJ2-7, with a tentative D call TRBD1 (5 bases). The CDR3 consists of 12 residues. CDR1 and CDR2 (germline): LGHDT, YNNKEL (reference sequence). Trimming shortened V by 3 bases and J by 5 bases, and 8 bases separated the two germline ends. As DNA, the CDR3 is TGTGCCAGCAGCCAGGCAGGGAACGAGCAGTACTTC. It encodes CASSQAGNEQYF.